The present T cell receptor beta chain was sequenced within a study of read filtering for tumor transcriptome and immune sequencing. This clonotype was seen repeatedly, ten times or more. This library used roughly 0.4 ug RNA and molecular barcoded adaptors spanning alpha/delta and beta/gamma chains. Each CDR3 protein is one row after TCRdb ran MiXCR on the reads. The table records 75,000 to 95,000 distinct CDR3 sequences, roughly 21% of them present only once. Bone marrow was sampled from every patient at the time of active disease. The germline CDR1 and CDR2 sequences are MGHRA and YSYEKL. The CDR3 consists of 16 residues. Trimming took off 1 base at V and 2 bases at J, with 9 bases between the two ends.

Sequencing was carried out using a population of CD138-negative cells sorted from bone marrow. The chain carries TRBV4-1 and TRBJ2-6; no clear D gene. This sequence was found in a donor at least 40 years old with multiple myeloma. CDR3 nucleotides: TGCGCCAGCAGCCAAGTTTTTGGAACTGGGGCCAACGTCCTGACTTTC. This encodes CASSQVFGTGANVLTF.